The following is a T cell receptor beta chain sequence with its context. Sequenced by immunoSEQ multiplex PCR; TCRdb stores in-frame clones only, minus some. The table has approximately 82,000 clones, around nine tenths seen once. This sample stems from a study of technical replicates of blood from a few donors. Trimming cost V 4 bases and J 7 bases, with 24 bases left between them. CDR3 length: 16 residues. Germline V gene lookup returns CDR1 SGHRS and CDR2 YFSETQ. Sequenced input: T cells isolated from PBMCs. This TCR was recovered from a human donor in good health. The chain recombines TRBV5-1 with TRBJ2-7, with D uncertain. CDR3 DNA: TGCGCCAGCAGCAGTGGAGCAGCAAACCAACTCCGGGAGCAGTACTTC. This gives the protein CASSSGAANQLREQYF.